The 4 T cell receptor beta chains below all came from one sample that was sequenced in a study of tumor-infiltrating lymphocytes in primary liver carcinoma. Between roughly 20 and 30 mg of unsorted bulk tissue served as the source from which RNA and DNA were co-extracted. With a constant-region primer, TCR beta cDNA was made from around 530 ng of total RNA. What produced the TCR beta libraries was three nested multiplex PCR rounds using slightly modified ARM-PCR. A C-beta reverse primer and TRBV1-TRBV30 forward primers served in each of the first two PCR rounds, at 10 cycles apiece. Each CDR3 protein gets one entry after TCRdb re-called the multiplex PCR reads with MiXCR. This repertoire shows under 200,000 distinct CDR3 sequences, just under 85% found once; its top ten account for 15% to 20%. Sample: tumor tissue from primary liver carcinoma. The receptors originated from a man in his forties with primary liver carcinoma and hepatitis B virus infection.

Concerning this clonotype: As the CDR3 is not closed by the conserved phenylalanine or tryptophan, this likely results from a read error. V is TRBV7-9 and J is TRBJ1-5; D uncertain. CDR1 is SEHNR, CDR2 FQNEAQ, per germline (reference sequence). The V gene lost 9 bases and the J gene lost 0 bases, with 12 bases spanning the gap. This CDR3 is 14 amino acids long. The CDR3: CASSRDYSNQPQHS. For the CDR3, the DNA is TGTGCCAGTAGCCGAGATTATAGCAATCAGCCCCAGCATTCT.

With regard to this clonotype: The junction departs from the called germline gene at one end, perhaps through a read error. This rearrangement joins TRBV11-2 to TRBJ2-2; the D is unclear. There are 13 residues in the CDR3. CDR1 is SGHAT and CDR2 is FQNNGV in the germline V gene. The CDR3 coding sequence is TGTGTCAGCAGCCAAGGCGTGGCCTGGGAGCTGTTTTTT. Its translation is CVSSQGVAWELFF.

This rearrangement joins TRBV11-2 to TRBJ1-2; no firm D call. Germline values: CDR1 SGHAT, CDR2 FQNNGV. With 10 bases removed from V and 9 bases from J, the gap between germline ends came to 30 bases. CDR3 size: 16 residues. The CDR3 nucleotides read TGTGCCAACCGCTTAGATTCGGTAGCCTATTCTCGAAGCTACACCTTC. Amino acids: CANRLDSVAYSRSYTF.

Details on this clonotype: At one end the junction does not follow the germline gene, possibly because of a read error. This sequence joins TRBV29-1 and TRBJ2-5; 8 bases are shared with TRBD1. Per the germline V gene, CDR1 is SQVTM and CDR2 is ANQGSEA. CDR3 size: 13 residues. This CDR3 is CSTPRGQGETQYF. For the CDR3, the DNA is TGTAGCACCCCACGAGGACAGGGAGAGACCCAGTACTTC. Using reference TRBV29-1 and TRBJ2-5 for the parts outside the CDR3, the full variable domain is SAVISQKPSRDICQRGTSLTIQCQVDSQVTMMFWYRQQPGQSLTLIATANQGSEATYESGFVIDKFPISRPNLTFSTLTVSNMSPEDSSIYLCSTPRGQGETQYFGPGTRLLVL.